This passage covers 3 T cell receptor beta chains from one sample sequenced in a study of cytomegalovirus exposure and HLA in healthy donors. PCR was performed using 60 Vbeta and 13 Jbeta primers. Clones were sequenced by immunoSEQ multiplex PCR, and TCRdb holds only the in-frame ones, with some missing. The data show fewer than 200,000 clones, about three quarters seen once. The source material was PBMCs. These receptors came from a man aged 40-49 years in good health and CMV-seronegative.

CDR3 sequence: CASSEIASGGRETQYF. CDR3 nucleotides: TGTGCCAGCAGTGAAATCGCTAGCGGGGGTAGAGAGACCCAGTACTTC. This chain connects TRBV2 to TRBJ2-5, with 10 bases lining up with TRBD2. The length of the CDR3 is 16 residues. Trimming at V came to 2 bases and at J to 4 bases, leaving 7 bases not matched to a gene. Germline V gene sequence: CDR1 SNHLY, CDR2 FYNNEI.

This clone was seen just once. DNA for the CDR3: TGTGCCAGCAGCCGAAAGTTCACAGGGAATACCAATCAGCCCCAGCATTTT. This gives the protein CASSRKFTGNTNQPQHF. The rearrangement uses TRBV5-6 and TRBJ1-5, with a weak D call TRBD1 (6 bases). Deletions cut 4 bases from V and 3 bases from J, with 20 bases between. The CDR3 is 17 residues long. Germline lookup yields CDR1 SGHDT and CDR2 YYEEEE. Complete variable domain (other parts from reference TRBV5-6 and TRBJ1-5): DAGVTQSPTHLIKTRGQQVTLRCSPKSGHDTVSWYQQALGQGPQFIFQYYEEEERQRGNFPDRFSGHQFPNYSSELNVNALLLGDSALYLCASSRKFTGNTNQPQHFGDGTRLSIL.

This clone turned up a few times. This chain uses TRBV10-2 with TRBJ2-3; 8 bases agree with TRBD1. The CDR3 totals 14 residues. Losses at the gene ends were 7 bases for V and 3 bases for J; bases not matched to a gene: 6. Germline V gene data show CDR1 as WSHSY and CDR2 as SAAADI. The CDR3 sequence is CASNSQGATDTQYF. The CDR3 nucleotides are TGCGCCAGCAACAGCCAGGGGGCAACAGATACGCAGTATTTT.